The clone carrying this T cell receptor (beta chain) was counted once. No antigen is known for it. Both 60 Vbeta primers and 13 Jbeta primers went into the PCR. Profiled with immunoSEQ multiplex PCR; TCRdb holds only in-frame clones, not every one. The data contain 190,000 or so clones, 79% of them singletons. Those who donated were healthy bone marrow donors. Unrecorded immune exposure was likely among donors, who were nominally healthy when sampled. The data were obtained in a study of cytomegalovirus exposure and HLA in healthy donors. Study observations and caveats: Earlier analysis looked at TCR beta V segments, and most were productive about 90% or about 30% of the time. V- and J-gene trimming of TCR beta was linked (in a later analysis) to a missense DCLRE1C variant.

This receptor was identified in a girl aged 10 to 17 in good health and CMV-seropositive. Sequencing was done on a sample of PBMCs.

CDR3 nucleotide sequence: TGTGCCAGTAGCGTGCAGGGCTACGCCGGGGAGCTGTTTTTT. This encodes CASSVQGYAGELFF. The rearrangement uses TRBV19 and TRBJ2-2, with a possible D match to TRBD1 (5 bases). This CDR3 contains 14 residues. Trimming took 6 bases from V and 6 from J, leaving 14 bases between them. The germline V gene encodes CDR1 LNHDA and CDR2 SQIVND (reference sequence). The entire variable domain, with the rest obtained from reference TRBV19 and TRBJ2-2, is as follows: DGGITQSPKYLFRKEGQNVTLSCEQNLNHDAMYWYRQDPGQGLRLIYYSQIVNDFQKGDIAEGYSVSREKKESFPLTVTSAQKNPTAFYLCASSVQGYAGELFFGEGSRLTVL.